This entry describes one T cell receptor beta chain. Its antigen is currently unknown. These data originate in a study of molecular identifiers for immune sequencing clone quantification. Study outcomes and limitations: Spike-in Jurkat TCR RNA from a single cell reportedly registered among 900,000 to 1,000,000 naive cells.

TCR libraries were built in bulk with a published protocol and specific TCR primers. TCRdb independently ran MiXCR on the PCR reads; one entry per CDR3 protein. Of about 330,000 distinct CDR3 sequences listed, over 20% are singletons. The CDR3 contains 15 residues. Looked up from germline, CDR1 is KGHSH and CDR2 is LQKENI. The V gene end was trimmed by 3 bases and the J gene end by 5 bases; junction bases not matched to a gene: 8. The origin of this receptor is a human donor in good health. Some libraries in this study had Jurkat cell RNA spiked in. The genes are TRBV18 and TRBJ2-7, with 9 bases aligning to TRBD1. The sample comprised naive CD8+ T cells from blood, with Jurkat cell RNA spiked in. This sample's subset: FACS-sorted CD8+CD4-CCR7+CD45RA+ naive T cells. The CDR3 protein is CASSPPGQGINEQYF. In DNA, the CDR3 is TGTGCCAGCTCACCGCCGGGACAGGGTATCAACGAGCAGTACTTC.